Listed here are 17 T cell receptor beta chains from one sample, sequenced in a study of T cells after posttransplantation cyclophosphamide. Profiling relied on immunoSEQ multiplex PCR, and the TCRdb table lists in-frame clones only, not all of them. The table shows approximately 26,000 clones, with approximately 90% occurring only once. The sequencing sample was made of PBMCs. These receptors were taken from a man aged 45-60 years.

The V call is TRBV9, the J call TRBJ1-4; possible D gene TRBD1, 6 bases. There are 15 residues in the CDR3. Per the germline V gene, CDR1 is SGDLS and CDR2 is YYNGEE. Trimming took off 0 bases at V and 3 bases at J, with 9 bases between the two ends. CDR3 DNA sequence: TGTGCCAGCAGCGTAGGAGGGACACCTAATGAAAAACTGTTTTTT. Translating gives CASSVGGTPNEKLFF.

This chain joins TRBV19 and TRBJ2-3; 9 bases fit TRBD1. CDR3 length: 15 residues. J was trimmed by 5 bases and V by 1 base; bases with no gene match: 4. The germline gives CDR1 LNHDA, CDR2 SQIVND (reference sequence). CDR3 region: CASSIVGTGQDTQYF. DNA for the CDR3: TGTGCCAGTAGTATAGTCGGGACAGGGCAAGATACGCAGTATTTT.

This clone has just a few counts. This chain links TRBV6-6 with TRBJ2-1; 7 bases map to TRBD2. V was clipped by 8 bases and J by 5 bases; unmatched bases: 3. The CDR3 sequence is 12 residues long. Germline V gene lookup returns CDR1 MNHNY and CDR2 SVGAGI (reference sequence). The CDR3 bases are TGTGCCAGCGGGACTAAAAACAATGAGCAGTTCTTC. It translates to CASGTKNNEQFF.

The J gene is TRBJ1-2, the V gene TRBV4-3, with D uncertain. Trimming left V 1 base short and J 8 bases short, with 11 bases between. CDR1 is LGHNA, CDR2 YSLEER, per germline. The CDR3 consists of 13 residues. In DNA, the CDR3 is TGCGCCAGCAGCCAAGTTCCGACTGCAGGCTACACCTTC. Its translation is CASSQVPTAGYTF.

In its sample, this clone was seen a few times. This chain joins TRBV10-3 and TRBJ2-4; 7 positions agree with TRBD1. The CDR3 runs 14 residues. Germline CDR1 is ENHRY and CDR2 is SYGVKD. V shed 4 bases, J shed 7 bases, and the junction held 7 bases outside the gene matches. CDR3 residues: CAISAETGVNIQYF. CDR3 nucleotide sequence: TGTGCCATCAGTGCTGAAACAGGGGTGAACATTCAGTACTTC.

V gene TRBV6-1 combines with J gene TRBJ2-3; TRBD2 might be the D (5 bases). The CDR3 has 14 amino acids. Germline values: CDR1 MNHNS, CDR2 SASEGT. Trimming left V 7 bases short and J 7 bases short, with 18 bases between. The CDR3 loop reads CASTPAGPTYTQYF. CDR3 DNA sequence: TGTGCCAGCACTCCTGCGGGCCCGACTTATACGCAGTATTTT.

V gene TRBV25-1 combines with J gene TRBJ1-2; possibly TRBD1 for D (5 bases). V was pared by 3 bases and J by 3 bases, with 8 bases between. The CDR3 sequence is 13 residues long. Germline V gene data show CDR1 as MGHDK and CDR2 as SYGVNS. This chain's CDR3 is CASSDGTYYGYTF. CDR3 DNA sequence: TGTGCCAGCAGTGATGGGACTTACTATGGCTACACCTTC.

The chain carries TRBV19 and TRBJ1-1; D not resolved. The V gene lost 8 bases and the J gene lost 7 bases, with 20 bases spanning the gap. Germline V lookup: CDR1 LNHDA, CDR2 SQIVND (reference sequence). The CDR3 totals 14 residues. This CDR3 is CASGKLGRRSEAFF. The CDR3 DNA is TGTGCCAGTGGGAAATTGGGGAGGAGGAGTGAAGCTTTCTTT.

The rearrangement joins TRBV29-1 to TRBJ2-5; a possible D gene is TRBD1 (6 bases). Germline CDR1 and CDR2: SQVTM and ANQGSEA. Between the trimmed V and J ends, which lost 5 bases and 4 bases, there was a span of 14 bases. The CDR3 consists of 13 residues. Here the CDR3 reads CSVLRGFGETQYF. CDR3 coding DNA: TGCAGCGTTCTCAGGGGTTTTGGAGAGACCCAGTACTTC. The full variable domain, completed using reference TRBV29-1 and TRBJ2-5, is SAVISQKPSRDICQRGTSLTIQCQVDSQVTMMFWYRQQPGQSLTLIATANQGSEATYESGFVIDKFPISRPNLTFSTLTVSNMSPEDSSIYLCSVLRGFGETQYFGPGTRLLVL.

J is TRBJ1-4 and V is TRBV7-9, with D possibly TRBD1 on 5 matching bases. This CDR3 is built from 15 residues. The V end lost 1 base, the J end lost 5 bases, and 11 bases lay between the germline ends. CDR1 and CDR2 (germline): SEHNR, FQNEAQ (reference sequence). This CDR3 is CASSLGTGPNEKLFF. CDR3 DNA sequence: TGTGCCAGCAGCTTAGGCACAGGCCCGAATGAAAAACTGTTTTTT.

The chain has TRBV10-3 and TRBJ1-4; 9 positions match TRBD1. The junction had 7 bases not matched to a gene; V was cut back by 6 bases and J by 8 bases. Looked up from germline, CDR1 is ENHRY and CDR2 is SYGVKD. CDR3 length equals 14 residues. CDR3 DNA: TGTGCCATCAGCGTTCGACAGGGGGGGGAAAAACTGTTTTTT. Residues: CAISVRQGGEKLFF.

V is TRBV9 and J is TRBJ2-7; TRBD1 might be the D (6 bases). The germline V and J ends were trimmed by 2 bases and 0 bases, with 9 bases remaining between them. The CDR3 is made up of 14 amino acids. The germline V gene encodes CDR1 SGDLS and CDR2 YYNGEE. The DNA of the CDR3 is TGTGCCAGCAGCGTTGGACAGAGCTCCTACGAGCAGTACTTC. Translated: CASSVGQSSYEQYF.

This clone was seen a few times. V usage is TRBV29-1 and J usage is TRBJ1-5, with D hard to call. The V end lost 4 bases, the J end lost 3 bases, and 10 bases lay between the germline ends. Germline values: CDR1 SQVTM, CDR2 ANQGSEA. This CDR3 has 13 amino acids. The CDR3 loop reads CSVASGFNQPQHF. The DNA of the CDR3 is TGCAGCGTTGCTAGCGGATTCAATCAGCCCCAGCATTTT.

This clone occurred a few times. The rearrangement links TRBV19 to TRBJ2-5; TRBD1 agrees at 9 bases. The germline V gene has CDR1 LNHDA and CDR2 SQIVND (reference sequence). J lost 5 bases, V lost 8 bases, and 15 bases had no gene match. There are 16 residues in the CDR3. CDR3 loop: CASSPGQGLIRETQYF. The CDR3 nucleotides read TGTGCCAGTTCTCCGGGACAGGGCCTCATTAGGGAGACCCAGTACTTC. The whole variable domain, remainder taken from reference TRBV19 and TRBJ2-5, is DGGITQSPKYLFRKEGQNVTLSCEQNLNHDAMYWYRQDPGQGLRLIYYSQIVNDFQKGDIAEGYSVSREKKESFPLTVTSAQKNPTAFYLCASSPGQGLIRETQYFGPGTRLLVL.

The chain is built from TRBV5-4 and TRBJ2-2, with D possibly being TRBD2 (6 bases). Trimming cost V 0 bases and J 0 bases, with 6 bases left between them. The CDR3 has 15 residues. The germline V gene encodes CDR1 SGHNT and CDR2 YYREEE (reference sequence). DNA of the CDR3: TGTGCCAGCAGCTTGGGCGGGACGAACACCGGGGAGCTGTTTTTT. It translates to CASSLGGTNTGELFF.

The table lists this clone with a few counts. The V gene is TRBV28, the J gene TRBJ1-6; D is undetermined. Trimming pared 5 bases from V and 14 bases from J, leaving 22 bases between. Germline V gene data show CDR1 as MDHEN and CDR2 as SYDVKM. CDR3 length: 15 residues. The CDR3 loop reads CASSPPGSPRFTLHF. The CDR3 coding sequence is TGTGCCAGCAGTCCCCCCGGGAGCCCGAGATTCACCCTCCACTTT. The complete variable domain, with remaining parts taken from reference TRBV28 and TRBJ1-6, reads DVKVTQSSRYLVKRTGEKVFLECVQDMDHENMFWYRQDPGLGLRLIYFSYDVKMKEKGDIPEGYSVSREKKERFSLILESASTNQTSMYLCASSPPGSPRFTLHFGNGTRLTVT.

This clone was seen a few times. This rearrangement joins TRBV5-6 to TRBJ2-2; D is undetermined. The CDR3 has 13 amino acids. Germline V gene data show CDR1 as SGHDT and CDR2 as YYEEEE. The V gene lost 4 bases and the J gene lost 7 bases, with 11 bases spanning the gap. CDR3 residues: CASSPRRGGELFF. In DNA, the CDR3 is TGTGCCAGCAGCCCGAGGCGAGGCGGGGAGCTGTTTTTT.